These 29 T cell receptor beta chains originate from one sample sequenced in a study of blood T cell repertoires in COVID-19. Some clones are missing from TCRdb's copy, which holds only in-frame ones; the method was immunoSEQ multiplex PCR. This table holds some 60,000 clones, roughly 79% found once. What was sequenced was peripheral blood. Every receptor here comes from a woman older than 75 with active or convalescent COVID-19.

The V call is TRBV11-2, the J call TRBJ2-5; 8 nucleotides agree with TRBD1. Trimming took 5 bases from V and 14 from J; bases not matched to a gene: 13. The germline V gene encodes CDR1 SGHAT and CDR2 FQNNGV. This CDR3 contains 13 residues. CDR3 DNA: TGTGCCAGCAGCCGACAGGAAAGGACAGGGTTCTACTTC. Its protein product is CASSRQERTGFYF.

The gene calls are TRBV3-1 (or the pseudogene TRBV3-2) and TRBJ2-7, with D possibly being TRBD2 (6 bases). Trimming shortened V by 5 bases and J by 10 bases, and 18 bases separated the two germline ends. This CDR3 has 13 residues. The germline V gene has CDR1 LGHDT and CDR2 YNNKEL (reference sequence). The CDR3 spells CASSLTEAGGQYF. CDR3 coding DNA: TGTGCCAGCAGCTTGACAGAGGCCGGGGGTCAGTACTTC.

This rearrangement joins TRBV9 to TRBJ2-3; 7 nucleotides agree with TRBD1. V gave up 4 bases and J gave up 1 base; unmatched junction bases: 6. Germline V gene data show CDR1 as SGDLS and CDR2 as YYNGEE. The CDR3 runs 15 residues. This CDR3 is CASSPWDSGTDTQYF. CDR3 DNA sequence: TGTGCCAGCAGCCCCTGGGACAGCGGCACAGATACGCAGTATTTT. The variable domain in full, with the rest retrieved from reference TRBV9 and TRBJ2-3, is DSGVTQTPKHLITATGQRVTLRCSPRSGDLSVYWYQQSLDQGLQFLIQYYNGEERAKGNILERFSAQQFPDLHSELNLSSLELGDSALYFCASSPWDSGTDTQYFGPGTRLTVL.

This chain joins TRBV6-5 and TRBJ1-2; D not resolved. The germline gives CDR1 MNHEY, CDR2 SVGAGI. The CDR3 loop spans 12 amino acids. Trimming took 0 bases from V and 14 from J, leaving 13 bases between them. Here the CDR3 reads CASSYSGGSSTF. CDR3 in DNA: TGTGCCAGCAGTTACTCCGGAGGGAGCTCGACCTTC.

The chain employs TRBV5-4 and TRBJ2-1, with 7 bases aligning to TRBD2. This CDR3 is 16 amino acids long. From germline, CDR1 is SGHNT and CDR2 YYREEE (reference sequence). Trimming cost V 4 bases and J 4 bases; bases outside gene matches: 11. CDR3: CASSPGGSGEYNEQFF. The DNA for the CDR3 is TGTGCCAGCAGCCCAGGTGGGAGCGGGGAGTACAATGAGCAGTTCTTC. Variable domain in full (rest from reference TRBV5-4 and TRBJ2-1): ETGVTQSPTHLIKTRGQQVTLRCSSQSGHNTVSWYQQALGQGPQFIFQYYREEENGRGNFPPRFSGLQFPNYSSELNVNALELDDSALYLCASSPGGSGEYNEQFFGPGTRLTVL.

CDR3 bases: TGTGCCAGCAGCCCGGGGACTAGCGGGAGCTACAATGAGCAGTTCTTC. Translation gives CASSPGTSGSYNEQFF. The chain employs TRBV5-4 and TRBJ2-1, with 14 bases identical to TRBD2. This CDR3 contains 16 residues. The V and J ends lost 4 bases and 3 bases, in that order; junction bases with no gene match: 3. Germline V gives CDR1 SGHNT, CDR2 YYREEE (reference sequence). The entire variable domain, with the rest obtained from reference TRBV5-4 and TRBJ2-1, is as follows: ETGVTQSPTHLIKTRGQQVTLRCSSQSGHNTVSWYQQALGQGPQFIFQYYREEENGRGNFPPRFSGLQFPNYSSELNVNALELDDSALYLCASSPGTSGSYNEQFFGPGTRLTVL.

J is TRBJ2-1 and V is TRBV11-2; D not certain. This CDR3 spans 13 amino acids. The V and J ends lost 1 base and 9 bases respectively, with 10 bases between them. Germline assignment: CDR1 SGHAT and CDR2 FQNNGV. The CDR3 reads CASSLVEAGEQFF. The CDR3 DNA reads as TGTGCCAGCAGCTTAGTAGAGGCCGGTGAGCAGTTCTTC.

The rearrangement joins TRBV18 to TRBJ1-1, with D unclear. The CDR3 contains 14 residues. V dropped 5 bases and J dropped 4 bases, with 14 bases sitting between them. Germline CDR1 is KGHSH and CDR2 is LQKENI. The CDR3 nucleotides are TGTGCCAGCTCATCTACCCTAGTAGGCACTGAAGCTTTCTTT. Protein: CASSSTLVGTEAFF.

This clone has more than one count but fewer than ten. This chain links TRBV7-2 with TRBJ1-2; D gene ambiguous. The germline gives CDR1 SGHTA, CDR2 FQGNSA. The CDR3 has 12 residues. V lost 2 bases to trimming and J lost 8 bases, with 9 bases between them. The CDR3 protein is CASSLMSEGYTF. The CDR3, as DNA: TGTGCCAGCAGCTTAATGTCGGAGGGCTACACCTTC.

A few counts support this clone. The rearrangement links TRBV20-1 to TRBJ1-2; unclear D gene. The V gene lost 1 base and the J gene lost 6 bases, with 6 bases spanning the gap. This CDR3 spans 11 amino acids. Germline CDR1 and CDR2: DFQATT and SNEGSKA (reference sequence). In DNA form, the CDR3 reads TGCAGTGCTAGAGGCGGGAATGGCTACACCTTC. Its protein product is CSARGGNGYTF.

The V and J genes are TRBV5-8 and TRBJ2-2; a possible D gene is TRBD1 (5 bases). This CDR3 is built from 16 residues. Deletions cut 4 bases from V and 0 bases from J, with 13 bases between. Germline V gives CDR1 SGHTS, CDR2 YDEGEE. The CDR3 here is CASSQKGLANTGELFF. DNA for the CDR3: TGTGCCAGCAGCCAAAAGGGGTTAGCGAACACCGGGGAGCTGTTTTTT.

This clone was seen a few times. V gene TRBV7-2 combines with J gene TRBJ2-1, with D hard to call. V lost 1 base and J lost 4, with 5 bases in between. The germline V gene has CDR1 SGHTA and CDR2 FQGNSA. This CDR3 has 13 residues. The CDR3 DNA is TGTGCCAGCAGCTTAGAACTTTACAATGAGCAGTTCTTC. Its translation is CASSLELYNEQFF.

The V gene is TRBV7-2, the J gene TRBJ1-2, with a weak D call TRBD1 (6 bases). V was clipped by 5 bases and J by 6 bases, with 22 bases between them. CDR1 is SGHTA, CDR2 FQGNSA, per germline. CDR3 size: 16 residues. The CDR3: CASSQGVAGVLHGYTF. Written as DNA, the CDR3 is TGTGCCAGCAGCCAGGGAGTTGCAGGGGTTCTACATGGCTACACCTTC.

The J gene is TRBJ2-1, the V gene TRBV7-2; maybe TRBD1 (5 bases). Germline CDR1 and CDR2: SGHTA and FQGNSA. The length of the CDR3 is 15 residues. The V and J ends lost 5 bases and 7 bases respectively, with 18 bases between them. The chain's CDR3 is CASSPPGPKGNEQFF. The CDR3 bases are TGTGCCAGCAGCCCGCCCGGTCCTAAGGGGAATGAGCAGTTCTTC.

V is TRBV10-3 and J is TRBJ1-2; D possibly corresponds to TRBD1 (5 bases). The CDR3 runs 13 residues. Trimming cost V 4 bases and J 8 bases, with 14 bases left between them. The germline V gene encodes CDR1 ENHRY and CDR2 SYGVKD. DNA for the CDR3: TGTGCCATCAGTGGAAACAGGATGGAGGGCTACACCTTC. Translating gives CAISGNRMEGYTF.

The chain couples TRBV6-1 to TRBJ1-2; possible D gene TRBD1, 5 bases. V lost 5 bases, J lost 7 bases, and 14 bases lay in between. Germline loops: CDR1 MNHNS, CDR2 SASEGT. This CDR3 has 13 residues. Here the CDR3 DNA reads TGTGCCAGCAGTTCCAGGGAGGGGTTTGGCTACACCTTC. Its protein product is CASSSREGFGYTF.

V gene TRBV21-1 combines with J gene TRBJ1-5; TRBD1, the table's D call, lacks a check against the DNA. TRBV21-1 constitutes a pseudogene. CDR3 size: 16 residues. CDR3 protein: CASSNRDRGGNQPQHF. In DNA, the CDR3 is TGTGCCAGCAGCAACCGGGACAGGGGAGGCAATCAGCCCCAGCATTTT.

V is TRBV5-6 and J is TRBJ1-6; a weak D match, TRBD1 (5 bases). Germline V gene lookup returns CDR1 SGHDT and CDR2 YYEEEE. This CDR3 spans 15 amino acids. The V end lost 4 bases, the J end lost 6 bases, and 14 bases lay between the germline ends. The CDR3 region has the DNA TGTGCCAGCAGCACCGACCATGGGGCTAATTCACCCCTCCACTTT. Amino acid sequence: CASSTDHGANSPLHF.

This sequence joins TRBV18 and TRBJ1-1; perhaps TRBD1 as D (6 bases). Per the germline V gene, CDR1 is KGHSH and CDR2 is LQKENI. The CDR3 has 16 residues. Trimming stripped 3 bases from V and 2 bases from J, with 16 bases between. In nucleotides, the CDR3 is TGTGCCAGCTCACCGCCTTCGACAGGACAAAACACTGAAGCTTTCTTT. It translates to CASSPPSTGQNTEAFF. Looking up the rest from reference TRBV18 and TRBJ1-1 gives the full variable domain: NAGVMQNPRHLVRRRGQEARLRCSPMKGHSHVYWYRQLPEEGLKFMVYLQKENIIDESGMPKERFSAEFPKEGPSILRIQQVVRGDSAAYFCASSPPSTGQNTEAFFGQGTRLTVV.

In this sample, this clone turned up once. The genes are TRBV5-4 and TRBJ2-5; D uncertain. Looked up from germline, CDR1 is SGHNT and CDR2 is YYREEE (reference sequence). The CDR3 contains 11 residues. V was pared by 3 bases and J by 4 bases, with 4 bases between. The DNA of the CDR3 is TGTGCCAGCAGCTCCGGAGAGACCCAGTACTTC. The encoded protein is CASSSGETQYF.

This sequence joins TRBV7-9 and TRBJ2-1, with 9 positions matching TRBD2. CDR1 is SEHNR, CDR2 FQNEAQ, per germline (reference sequence). Trimming cost V 3 bases and J 12 bases; bases outside gene matches: 12. This CDR3 has 15 amino acids. The CDR3 reads CASSLGLAVRPWQFF. DNA for the CDR3: TGTGCCAGCAGCTTGGGACTAGCTGTAAGGCCATGGCAGTTCTTC.

This sequence joins TRBV10-2 and TRBJ1-2, with D possibly matching TRBD1 (5 bases). The CDR3 extends over 14 amino acids. The germline V and J ends were trimmed by 0 bases and 7 bases, with 12 bases remaining between them. Germline values: CDR1 WSHSY, CDR2 SAAADI. The chain's CDR3 is CASSESGGGTGYTF. CDR3 DNA: TGCGCCAGCAGTGAGTCGGGGGGGGGAACTGGCTACACCTTC.

The CDR3 here is CASSQRELKNSGNTIYF. CDR3 nucleotide sequence: TGCGCCAGCAGCCAAAGGGAGCTCAAAAACTCTGGAAACACCATATATTTT. The gene calls are TRBV4-3 and TRBJ1-3; D not certain. The CDR3 runs to 17 residues. The germline V and J ends were trimmed by 2 bases and 0 bases, with 14 bases remaining between them. Germline CDR1 reads LGHNA; CDR2 reads YSLEER.

This clone was detected only once. This rearrangement joins TRBV9 to TRBJ1-2; 7 bases line up with TRBD1. The CDR3 totals 15 residues. Unmatched junction bases numbered 8, after V lost 1 base and J lost 5 bases. Germline V lookup: CDR1 SGDLS, CDR2 YYNGEE. CDR3 sequence (DNA): TGTGCCAGCAGCGTACTTACAGGCAGGGGGTATGGCTACACCTTC. It specifies CASSVLTGRGYGYTF.

The rearrangement uses TRBV7-9 and TRBJ1-1; D is unresolved. CDR1 is SEHNR and CDR2 is FQNEAQ in the germline V gene (reference sequence). The CDR3 is made up of 12 amino acids. V was shortened by 4 bases and J by 2 bases, with 5 bases between the two germline ends. The CDR3 is CASSSSNTEAFF. The CDR3 bases are TGTGCCAGCAGCTCTTCTAACACTGAAGCTTTCTTT. The full variable domain, completed using reference TRBV7-9 and TRBJ1-1, is DTGVSQNPRHKITKRGQNVTFRCDPISEHNRLYWYRQTLGQGPEFLTYFQNEAQLEKSRLLSDRFSAERPKGSFSTLEIQRTEQGDSAMYLCASSSSNTEAFFGQGTRLTVV.

The chain couples TRBV21-1 to TRBJ1-5. TRBV21-1 is termed a pseudogene. The CDR3 covers 15 residues. The CDR3 reads CASSGKELSNQPQHF. CDR3 in DNA: TGTGCCAGCAGCGGTAAAGAACTTAGCAATCAGCCCCAGCATTTT.

This chain uses TRBV10-2 with TRBJ1-3; the match to TRBD1 covers 7 bases. The J segment lost 3 bases and the V segment lost 9 bases, leaving 5 bases of the junction unmatched. The length of the CDR3 is 13 residues. CDR1 is WSHSY and CDR2 is SAAADI in the germline V gene. The DNA for the CDR3 is TGCGCCAGTACCGGACAGGTTGGAAACACCATATATTTT. The encoded protein is CASTGQVGNTIYF.

This clone was seen a single time. V gene TRBV19 combines with J gene TRBJ1-1, with TRBD1 matching over 8 bases. The CDR3 runs 16 residues. CDR1 is LNHDA and CDR2 is SQIVND in the germline V gene (reference sequence). The ends lost 6 bases at V and 3 bases at J; junction bases unmatched: 12. CDR3 loop: CASSLPRTGSDTEAFF. DNA of the CDR3: TGTGCCAGTAGCCTACCCCGGACAGGGTCGGACACTGAAGCTTTCTTT.

This sequence joins TRBV7-9 and TRBJ2-5; 7 bases line up with TRBD2. Germline V gene data show CDR1 as SEHNR and CDR2 as FQNEAQ (reference sequence). J lost 3 bases, V lost 11 bases, and 6 bases had no gene match. The CDR3 loop spans 12 amino acids. The CDR3 coding sequence is TGTGCCGGAGGTGGACTAGAAGAGACCCAGTACTTC. Translating it yields CAGGGLEETQYF.